These 4 T cell receptor beta chains share one sample of origin, sequenced in a study of T-cell reconstitution after alpha-beta-depleted transplantation in children. For TCRbeta, the library was prepared with unique molecular identifiers. TCRdb ran MiXCR on the PCR reads and lists one entry per CDR3 protein. Seen here are 700,000 or so distinct CDR3 sequences, about an eighth observed once, and the top ten hold 0.79%. The sample in question was PBMCs, obtained before TCRalphabeta/CD19-depleted stem cell transplant. Receptors originate from a girl aged 2 to 9 with congenital amegakaryocytic thrombocytopenia, due to receive a stem cell transplant.

J is TRBJ2-1 and V is TRBV2; TRBD2 agrees at 8 bases. Germline CDR1 and CDR2: SNHLY and FYNNEI. The CDR3 runs 15 residues. The V and J ends lost 7 bases and 3 bases, in that order; junction bases with no gene match: 8. The CDR3 nucleotides read TGTGCCAGCACTCCCGGGACTAGGGACTACAATGAGCAGTTCTTC. This gives the protein CASTPGTRDYNEQFF.

This clonotype occurred a few times. This chain links TRBV7-2 with TRBJ2-7; 10 bases are shared with TRBD2. From germline, CDR1 is SGHTA and CDR2 FQGNSA. This CDR3 contains 18 residues. J lost 5 bases, V lost 4 bases, and 17 bases had no gene match. Here the CDR3 DNA reads TGTGCCAGCAGCTCCACTGCTCTCTTAGCGGGAGGCGGGAACGAGCAGTACTTC. Its protein is CASSSTALLAGGGNEQYF.

This clonotype was counted ten times or more. The genes are TRBV5-4 and TRBJ2-1; 13 bases agree with TRBD2. CDR3 length equals 16 residues. J gave up 8 bases and V 4 bases, and 9 bases lay outside the gene matches. Germline loops: CDR1 SGHNT, CDR2 YYREEE (reference sequence). Here the CDR3 reads CASSPRTSGSVDEQFF. The CDR3 DNA follows: TGTGCCAGCAGCCCGCGGACTAGCGGGAGTGTTGATGAGCAGTTCTTC.

This clonotype was recorded at least ten times. The chain links TRBV5-1 to TRBJ1-2, with TRBD1 identical over 7 bases. The CDR3 loop spans 15 amino acids. CDR1 and CDR2 (germline): SGHRS, YFSETQ. V gave up 4 bases and J gave up 2 bases; unmatched junction bases: 8. The CDR3 here is CASSLGDSRNYGYTF. DNA for the CDR3: TGCGCCAGCAGCCTCGGGGACAGCCGAAACTATGGCTACACCTTC.